The 11 T cell receptor beta chains below all came from one sample that was sequenced in a study of tissue T cells after allogeneic stem cell transplantation. Here immunoSEQ multiplex PCR was the method, and the copy in TCRdb shows in-frame clones only, minus some. The table lists approximately 5,800 clones, 70% to 80% of them singletons. The material sequenced was blood, taken before transplantation. The receptor source for this set is a man between 40 and 75 years old who later had graft-versus-host disease after an allogeneic stem cell transplant.

This chain joins TRBV21-1 and TRBJ1-5. TRBV21-1 represents a pseudogene. The CDR3 covers 18 residues. The CDR3 region is CASGCWYRPGTSNQPQHF. Written as DNA, the CDR3 is TGTGCCAGCGGTTGTTGGTATAGACCGGGCACAAGCAATCAGCCCCAGCATTTT.

This clone was counted between two and nine times. The chain recombines TRBV7-3 with TRBJ2-1; 11 nucleotides match TRBD1. The germline V gene encodes CDR1 SGHTA and CDR2 FQGTGA. V dropped 1 base and J dropped 7; count of bases not matched to a gene: 9. This CDR3 is 17 amino acids long. In DNA form, the CDR3 reads TGTGCCAGCAGCTTAATAGGACAGGGGGCATCGGGTAATGAGCAGTTCTTC. Translating gives CASSLIGQGASGNEQFF.

The chain links TRBV16 to TRBJ2-3; D not resolved. Trimming took 2 bases from V and 4 from J, leaving 13 bases between them. Germline V gene lookup returns CDR1 KGHSY and CDR2 FQNENV. The CDR3 loop spans 15 amino acids. In DNA form, the CDR3 reads TGTGCCAGCAGCCAAGGCGTCAGCAGAGCAGATACGCAGTATTTT. Amino acid sequence: CASSQGVSRADTQYF.

The genes are TRBV10-2 and TRBJ2-1; 14 nucleotides agree with TRBD2. The germline V gene has CDR1 WSHSY and CDR2 SAAADI. Germline trimming cut 3 bases from V and 10 bases from J; bases unmatched to any gene: 8. The length of the CDR3 is 16 residues. The CDR3 here is CASSEKGTSGRGEQFF. CDR3 in DNA: TGCGCCAGCAGTGAAAAGGGGACTAGCGGGAGAGGAGAGCAGTTCTTC.

The chain couples TRBV5-6 to TRBJ2-7; D perhaps matches TRBD1 (5 bases). The V gene lost 0 bases and the J gene lost 2 bases, with 9 bases spanning the gap. Germline-derived CDR1 and CDR2 are SGHDT and YYEEEE. This CDR3 has 14 amino acids. CDR3 nucleotide sequence: TGTGCCAGCAGCTTGGATCAGGGCCCCTACGAGCAGTACTTC. Its translation is CASSLDQGPYEQYF.

This clone was observed a few times. V is TRBV6-5 and J is TRBJ1-2, with no clear D. Germline values: CDR1 MNHEY, CDR2 SVGAGI. This CDR3 comprises 12 residues. Trimming stripped 11 bases from V and 3 bases from J, with 13 bases between. In DNA form, the CDR3 reads TGTGCCGTCTCGAACGGGCACTATGGCTACACCTTC. It translates to CAVSNGHYGYTF.

The chain employs TRBV3-1 (or the pseudogene TRBV3-2) and TRBJ2-1; 11 bases are shared with TRBD2. The CDR3 is made up of 15 amino acids. CDR1 is LGHDT and CDR2 is YNNKEL in the germline V gene (reference sequence). V shed 4 bases and J 9 bases; nucleotides not matched to a gene: 8. CDR3 amino acids: CASSRGLAGRGEQFF. CDR3 DNA sequence: TGTGCCAGCAGCCGTGGACTAGCGGGTAGGGGTGAGCAGTTCTTC.

The chain uses TRBV11-2 and TRBJ1-6; D ambiguous. The ends were cut back, 0 bases at V and 11 bases at J, with 20 bases in the middle. Germline values: CDR1 SGHAT, CDR2 FQNNGV. The CDR3 spans 17 residues. CDR3 sequence: CASSLEALAGMLAPLHF. Written as DNA, the CDR3 is TGTGCCAGCAGCTTAGAAGCTTTGGCGGGCATGCTGGCACCCCTCCACTTT.

This chain uses TRBV5-1 with TRBJ1-2; a possible D gene is TRBD1 (6 bases). Per germline, CDR1 SGHRS and CDR2 YFSETQ. The CDR3 runs to 14 residues. V was trimmed by 0 bases and J by 7 bases, leaving 13 bases between them. CDR3 nucleotides: TGCGCCAGCAGCTTGGAAGGGACACCGGTTGGCTACACCTTC. This translates into CASSLEGTPVGYTF.

A few counts support this clone. The chain couples TRBV28 to TRBJ1-6; TRBD1 might be the D (5 bases). The CDR3 loop spans 16 amino acids. The V end lost 0 bases, the J end lost 3 bases, and 9 bases lay between the germline ends. The germline gives CDR1 MDHEN, CDR2 SYDVKM. The CDR3 is CASSLWGGDYNSPLHF. In DNA form, the CDR3 reads TGTGCCAGCAGTTTATGGGGGGGGGACTATAATTCACCCCTCCACTTT.

Here the CDR3 DNA reads TGTGCCTGGAGTAAAGGGACAGGGAGGTTTGGTGAAGCTTTCTTT. It specifies CAWSKGTGRFGEAFF. The V and J genes are TRBV30 and TRBJ1-1; 9 positions match TRBD1. Germline values: CDR1 GTSNPN, CDR2 SVGIG (reference sequence). CDR3 size: 15 residues. V trimming: 2 bases; J trimming: 7 bases; junction bases outside the gene matches: 11.